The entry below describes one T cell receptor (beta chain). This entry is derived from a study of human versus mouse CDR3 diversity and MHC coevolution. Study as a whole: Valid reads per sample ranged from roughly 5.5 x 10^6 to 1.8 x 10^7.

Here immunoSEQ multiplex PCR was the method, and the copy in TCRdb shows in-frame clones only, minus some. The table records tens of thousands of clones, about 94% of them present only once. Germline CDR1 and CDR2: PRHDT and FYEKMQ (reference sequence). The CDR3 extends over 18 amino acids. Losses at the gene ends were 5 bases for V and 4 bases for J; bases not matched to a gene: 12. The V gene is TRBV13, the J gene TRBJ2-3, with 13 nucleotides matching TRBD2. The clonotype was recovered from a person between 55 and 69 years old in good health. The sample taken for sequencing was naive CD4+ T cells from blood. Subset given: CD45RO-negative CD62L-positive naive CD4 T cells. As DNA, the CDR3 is TGTGCCAGCAGCCTACGCCCAACTAGCGGGAGGGCCCCAGATACGCAGTATTTT. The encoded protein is CASSLRPTSGRAPDTQYF.